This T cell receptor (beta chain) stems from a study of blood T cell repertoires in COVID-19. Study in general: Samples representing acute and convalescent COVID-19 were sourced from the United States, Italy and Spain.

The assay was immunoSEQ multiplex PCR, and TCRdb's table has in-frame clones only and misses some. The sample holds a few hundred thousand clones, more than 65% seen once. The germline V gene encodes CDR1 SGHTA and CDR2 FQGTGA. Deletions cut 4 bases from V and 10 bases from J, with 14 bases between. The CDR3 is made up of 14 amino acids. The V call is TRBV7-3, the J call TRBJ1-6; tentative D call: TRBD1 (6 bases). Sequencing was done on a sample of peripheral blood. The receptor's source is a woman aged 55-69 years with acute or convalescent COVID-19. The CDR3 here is CASSSTGWGSPLHF. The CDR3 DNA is TGTGCCAGCAGCTCGACAGGCTGGGGGTCACCCCTCCACTTT.